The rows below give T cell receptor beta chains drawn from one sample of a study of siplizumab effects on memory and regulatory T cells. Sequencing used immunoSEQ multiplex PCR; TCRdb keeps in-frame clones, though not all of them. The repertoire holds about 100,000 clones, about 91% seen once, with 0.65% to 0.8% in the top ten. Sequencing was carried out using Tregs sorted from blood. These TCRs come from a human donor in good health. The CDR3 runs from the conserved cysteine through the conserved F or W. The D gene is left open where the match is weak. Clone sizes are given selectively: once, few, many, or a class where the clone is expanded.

CDR3nt: TGTGCCAGTAGTTGGCAGGGTTATGGCTACACCTTC; CDR3aa: CASSWQGYGYTF; j_gene: TRBJ1-2; d_gene: .; v_gene: TRBV19; abundance: .
CDR3nt: TGTGCCAGTAAACGGGACAGGGATAGCAATCAGCCCCAGCATTTT; CDR3aa: CASKRDRDSNQPQHF; j_gene: TRBJ1-5; d_gene: TRBD1; v_gene: TRBV19; abundance: .
CDR3nt: TGTGCCAGCAGCTTAGGGGGACGGACTAGCGGGAGGCGCGGCACCGGGGAGCTGTTTTTT; CDR3aa: CASSLGGRTSGRRGTGELFF; j_gene: TRBJ2-2; d_gene: TRBD2; v_gene: TRBV7-3; abundance: once
CDR3nt: TGCGCCAGTACCACAGGGGTCTCTGGCTACACCTTC; CDR3aa: CASTTGVSGYTF; j_gene: TRBJ1-2; d_gene: TRBD1; v_gene: TRBV5-1; abundance: .
CDR3nt: TGTGCCAGCAGGGGAGCGAGTGAAAAACTGTTTTTT; CDR3aa: CASRGASEKLFF; j_gene: TRBJ1-4; d_gene: .; v_gene: TRBV2; abundance: .
CDR3nt: TGTGCCAGCAGCCCTGGACTAAACACCGGGGAGCTGTTTTTT; CDR3aa: CASSPGLNTGELFF; j_gene: TRBJ2-2; d_gene: .; v_gene: TRBV6-6; abundance: .
CDR3nt: TGTGCCAGCAGTCCGCCCGGGGGCTATCATGGCTACACCTTC; CDR3aa: CASSPPGGYHGYTF; j_gene: TRBJ1-2; d_gene: .; v_gene: TRBV27; abundance: .
CDR3nt: TGCGCCAGCAGCTTGGGGGCGGGCTGGACTGAAGCTTTCTTT; CDR3aa: CASSLGAGWTEAFF; j_gene: TRBJ1-1; d_gene: .; v_gene: TRBV5-1; abundance: .
CDR3nt: TGTGCCAGCAGCTCACAGGGGGCGGCCAAGGCGACCCAGTACTTC; CDR3aa: CASSSQGAAKATQYF; j_gene: TRBJ2-5; d_gene: TRBD1; v_gene: TRBV7-2; abundance: once
CDR3nt: TGTGCCAGCAGCCAATCGGGACAGGGGGCATACAATGAGCAGTTCTTC; CDR3aa: CASSQSGQGAYNEQFF; j_gene: TRBJ2-1; d_gene: TRBD1; v_gene: TRBV4-2; abundance: .
CDR3nt: TGCAGTGCTCCCGTAAACAATGAGCAGTTCTTC; CDR3aa: CSAPVNNEQFF; j_gene: TRBJ2-1; d_gene: .; v_gene: TRBV20-1; abundance: .
CDR3nt: TGTGCCAGCACCTCAGCGGGAAACACCCAGTACTTC; CDR3aa: CASTSAGNTQYF; j_gene: TRBJ2-5; d_gene: TRBD2; v_gene: TRBV6-5; abundance: .
CDR3nt: TGCGCCAGCAGCCACCCGTCCTGGGCTTTTGGCTACACCTTC; CDR3aa: CASSHPSWAFGYTF; j_gene: TRBJ1-2; d_gene: .; v_gene: TRBV4-1; abundance: .
CDR3nt: TGTGCCACCGAGGGGGGACAGGGGTTCAATGAGCAGTTCTTC; CDR3aa: CATEGGQGFNEQFF; j_gene: TRBJ2-1; d_gene: TRBD1; v_gene: TRBV19; abundance: .
CDR3nt: TGTGCCAGCAGCTTAGCAATCGTAGGCAATGAGCAGTTCTTC; CDR3aa: CASSLAIVGNEQFF; j_gene: TRBJ2-1; d_gene: .; v_gene: TRBV7-9; abundance: .
CDR3nt: TGTGCCAGCAGTTTCCCCTCCCGGCATGCCTACAATGAGCAGTTCTTC; CDR3aa: CASSFPSRHAYNEQFF; j_gene: TRBJ2-1; d_gene: .; v_gene: TRBV27; abundance: .
CDR3nt: TGTGCCTGGAGGATGGGAACAGGATCTAATGAGCAGTTCTTC; CDR3aa: CAWRMGTGSNEQFF; j_gene: TRBJ2-1; d_gene: .; v_gene: TRBV30; abundance: .
CDR3nt: TGCGCCAGCAGCCAAGAGACATCAGGGGGCGCAGAGACCCAGTACTTC; CDR3aa: CASSQETSGGAETQYF; j_gene: TRBJ2-5; d_gene: TRBD1; v_gene: TRBV4-1; abundance: .
CDR3nt: TGTGCCAGCAGTGCAATAGTAGAGGCTGGTGGCTACACCTTC; CDR3aa: CASSAIVEAGGYTF; j_gene: TRBJ1-2; d_gene: .; v_gene: TRBV28; abundance: .
CDR3nt: TGCGCCAGCAGCCGGACAGGGGGGCGACTGAACACTGAAGCTTTCTTT; CDR3aa: CASSRTGGRLNTEAFF; j_gene: TRBJ1-1; d_gene: TRBD1; v_gene: TRBV4-1; abundance: .
CDR3nt: TGTGCCAGCAGCTTCGTCCTAGCGGGAGGGTACGAGCAGTACTTC; CDR3aa: CASSFVLAGGYEQYF; j_gene: TRBJ2-7; d_gene: TRBD2; v_gene: TRBV7-9; abundance: .
CDR3nt: TGTGCCAGCAGCCCAGAAGGACTAGCGCTTTACAATGAGCAGTTCTTC; CDR3aa: CASSPEGLALYNEQFF; j_gene: TRBJ2-1; d_gene: TRBD2; v_gene: TRBV9; abundance: once
CDR3nt: TGTGCCAGCTCACCCGGACTCGACAATGAGCAGTTCTTC; CDR3aa: CASSPGLDNEQFF; j_gene: TRBJ2-1; d_gene: .; v_gene: TRBV18; abundance: .
CDR3nt: TGTGCCAGCAGCCACCAAGCTAGCGGGGGGACGGTTGAGCAGTTCTTC; CDR3aa: CASSHQASGGTVEQFF; j_gene: TRBJ2-1; d_gene: TRBD2; v_gene: TRBV7-3; abundance: .
CDR3nt: TGCGCCAGCAGCCCCAACAGGGGGGGCGAAGCTTTCTTT; CDR3aa: CASSPNRGGEAFF; j_gene: TRBJ1-1; d_gene: TRBD1; v_gene: TRBV5-1; abundance: .
CDR3nt: TGCGCCAGCAGCACTCGCTGGACTAGTTGGGGAAAAGAGACCCAGTACTTC; CDR3aa: CASSTRWTSWGKETQYF; j_gene: TRBJ2-5; d_gene: TRBD2; v_gene: TRBV10-2; abundance: once
CDR3nt: TGTGCCAGCAGCTGGGACATTACTTACGTGAACACTGAAGCTTTCTTT; CDR3aa: CASSWDITYVNTEAFF; j_gene: TRBJ1-1; d_gene: .; v_gene: TRBV7-9; abundance: .
CDR3nt: TGTGCCAGCAGTGATCTAGCGAGAGACTACGAGCAGTACTTC; CDR3aa: CASSDLARDYEQYF; j_gene: TRBJ2-7; d_gene: .; v_gene: TRBV6-1; abundance: .
CDR3nt: TGTGCCAGCACTTTGGGGTGGGCTATGGGTGGCTACACCTTC; CDR3aa: CASTLGWAMGGYTF; j_gene: TRBJ1-2; d_gene: .; v_gene: TRBV28; abundance: .
CDR3nt: TGCGCCAGCAGCTTGGAGTCTGGGGCCAACGTCCTGACTTTC; CDR3aa: CASSLESGANVLTF; j_gene: TRBJ2-6; d_gene: .; v_gene: TRBV5-1; abundance: .
CDR3nt: TGTGCCAGCAACCATCTAGCGGGAGGGCGCAATGAGCAGTTCTTC; CDR3aa: CASNHLAGGRNEQFF; j_gene: TRBJ2-1; d_gene: TRBD2; v_gene: TRBV5-6; abundance: .
CDR3nt: TGCGCCAGCAGCCCCGGGGGCCGGGCGGGAGGATACAATGAGCAGTTCTTC; CDR3aa: CASSPGGRAGGYNEQFF; j_gene: TRBJ2-1; d_gene: TRBD2; v_gene: TRBV5-1; abundance: once
CDR3nt: TGTGCCAGCAGCCAGGGACAGGGATGGGAGCAGTACTTC; CDR3aa: CASSQGQGWEQYF; j_gene: TRBJ2-7; d_gene: TRBD1; v_gene: TRBV28; abundance: .
CDR3nt: TGTGCCAGCAGCTCCCAAGATTGGGAGACCCAGTACTTC; CDR3aa: CASSSQDWETQYF; j_gene: TRBJ2-5; d_gene: .; v_gene: TRBV13; abundance: .
CDR3nt: TGTGCCAGTAGTACGAACAGGGAGACTGAAGCTTTCTTT; CDR3aa: CASSTNRETEAFF; j_gene: TRBJ1-1; d_gene: .; v_gene: TRBV19; abundance: .
CDR3nt: TGTGCCAGCAGTTCGTATCGGGGCTACAATGAGCAGTTCTTC; CDR3aa: CASSSYRGYNEQFF; j_gene: TRBJ2-1; d_gene: .; v_gene: TRBV6-5; abundance: .
CDR3nt: TGTGCCAGCAGTTCCCCGCTCGGGGGTTATGGCTACACCTTC; CDR3aa: CASSSPLGGYGYTF; j_gene: TRBJ1-2; d_gene: .; v_gene: TRBV6-5; abundance: .
CDR3nt: TGCGCCAGCAGCTTGCCAATTTCGACTAGCGGGAGCCCCAGCACAGATACGCAGTATTTT; CDR3aa: CASSLPISTSGSPSTDTQYF; j_gene: TRBJ2-3; d_gene: TRBD2; v_gene: TRBV5-1; abundance: .
CDR3nt: TGTGCCAGCACCTCACCCTCACCCCGATTACAGACAGGGACAGACACTGAAGCTTTCTTT; CDR3aa: CASTSPSPRLQTGTDTEAFF; j_gene: TRBJ1-1; d_gene: TRBD1; v_gene: TRBV11-3; abundance: .
CDR3nt: TGCGCCAGCAGCTTGGTGTCAGAGACCCAGTACTTC; CDR3aa: CASSLVSETQYF; j_gene: TRBJ2-5; d_gene: .; v_gene: TRBV5-1; abundance: .
CDR3nt: TGTGCCAGCAGTTTAGGGACACCGCGAGTCGGCTATGGCTACACCTTC; CDR3aa: CASSLGTPRVGYGYTF; j_gene: TRBJ1-2; d_gene: .; v_gene: TRBV27; abundance: .